The rows below give T cell receptor beta chains drawn from one sample of a study of vaccination effects on CD4 cells after COVID-19. These receptors' targets are unknown. Profiled with immunoSEQ multiplex PCR; TCRdb holds only in-frame clones, not every one. The repertoire holds some 68,000 clones, with over 70% as singletons. Sequencing was performed on CD4+ T cells from PBMCs cultured with HCoV-OC43 spike peptides, taken before COVID-19 vaccination. All receptors come from a human donor who received a COVID-19 vaccine. The CDR3 runs from the conserved cysteine through the conserved F or W.

TRBV2,TRBJ1-4,CASSEFGTGKLFF
TRBV6-5,TRBJ1-1,CASLQAGEAFF
TRBV4-1,TRBJ2-5,CASSPRGAGGETQYF
TRBV18,TRBJ2-2,CASSSGQGVIGELFF
TRBV30,TRBJ1-1,CAWRGRGEAFF
TRBV28,TRBJ2-1,CASSFRTDYNEQFF
TRBV7-8,TRBJ2-5,CASSSSSGATGTQYF
TRBV5-6,TRBJ1-5,CASSGGGDRVSNQPQHF
TRBV6-2/TRBV6-3,TRBJ1-2,CASSYSDRLNYGYTF
TRBV24-1,TRBJ2-3,CATSDFPGLPTDTQYF
TRBV4-3,TRBJ1-1,CASSQDRGWDTEAFF
TRBV4-1,TRBJ1-2,CASSRSPLQGARDGYTF
TRBV27,TRBJ1-2,CASRSLGTGANYGYTF
TRBV27,TRBJ1-4,CASSYYGTDSEKLFF
TRBV19,TRBJ2-3,CATGGAGTGRDTQYF
TRBV5-1,TRBJ1-1,CASSTNQGYTEAFF
TRBV10-1,TRBJ2-5,CASRAGLQETQYF
TRBV2,TRBJ2-3,CASSVRFGQGDTQYF